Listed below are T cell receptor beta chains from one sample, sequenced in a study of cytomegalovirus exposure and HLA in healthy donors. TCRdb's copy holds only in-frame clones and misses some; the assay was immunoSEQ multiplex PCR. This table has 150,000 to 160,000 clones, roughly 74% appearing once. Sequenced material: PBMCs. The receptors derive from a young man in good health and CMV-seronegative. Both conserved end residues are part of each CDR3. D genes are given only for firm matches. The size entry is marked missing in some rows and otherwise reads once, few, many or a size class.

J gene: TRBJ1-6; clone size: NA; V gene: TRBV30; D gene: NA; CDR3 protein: CAWGRGSPLHF; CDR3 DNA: TGTGCCTGGGGACGGGGATCACCCCTCCACTTT
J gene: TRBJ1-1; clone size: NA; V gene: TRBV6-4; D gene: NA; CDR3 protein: CASRGELGTEAFF; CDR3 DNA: TGTGCCAGCAGAGGGGAACTGGGCACTGAAGCTTTCTTT
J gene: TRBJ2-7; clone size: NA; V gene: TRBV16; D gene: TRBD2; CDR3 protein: CASSLTSGGTYEQYF; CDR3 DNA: TGTGCCAGCAGCCTGACTAGCGGGGGGACCTACGAGCAGTACTTC
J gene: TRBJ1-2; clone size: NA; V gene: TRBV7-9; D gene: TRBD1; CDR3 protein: CASSLRQGDYGYTF; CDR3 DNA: TGTGCCAGCAGCCTGAGACAGGGGGACTATGGCTACACCTTC
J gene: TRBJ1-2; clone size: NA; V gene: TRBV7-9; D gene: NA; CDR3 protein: CASRGDGGGLNYGYTF; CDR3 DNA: TGTGCCAGCAGGGGAGACGGGGGAGGACTGAACTATGGCTACACCTTC
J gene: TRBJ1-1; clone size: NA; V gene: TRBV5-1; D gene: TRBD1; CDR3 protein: CASSSLPGGNTEAFF; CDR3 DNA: TGCGCCAGCAGCTCCCTCCCAGGGGGTAACACTGAAGCTTTCTTT
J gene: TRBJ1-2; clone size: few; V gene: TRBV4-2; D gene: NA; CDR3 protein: CASSWTGDYGYTF; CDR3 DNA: TGTGCCAGCAGCTGGACGGGAGACTATGGCTACACCTTC
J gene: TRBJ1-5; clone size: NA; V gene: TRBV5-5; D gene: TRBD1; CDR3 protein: CASSLEGGRQPQHF; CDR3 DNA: TGTGCCAGCAGCTTGGAAGGGGGCAGGCAGCCCCAGCATTTT
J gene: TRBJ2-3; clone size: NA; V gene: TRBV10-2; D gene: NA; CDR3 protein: CASSDSPGNSQRGDTQYF; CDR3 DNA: TGCGCCAGCAGTGATAGTCCTGGAAACTCACAACGGGGAGATACGCAGTATTTT
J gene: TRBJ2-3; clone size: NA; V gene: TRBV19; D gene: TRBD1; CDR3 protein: CASSGTGGDTQYF; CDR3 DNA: TGTGCCAGTAGTGGAACAGGGGGCGATACGCAGTATTTT
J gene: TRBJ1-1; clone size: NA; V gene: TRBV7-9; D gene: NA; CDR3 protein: CASSLPPQTRGMVEAFF; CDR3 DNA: TGTGCCAGCAGCTTACCCCCCCAGACGCGGGGCATGGTTGAAGCTTTCTTT
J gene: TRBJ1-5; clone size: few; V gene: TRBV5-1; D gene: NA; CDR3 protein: CASSLVGGQPQHF; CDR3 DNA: TGCGCCAGCAGCTTGGTAGGCGGTCAGCCCCAGCATTTT
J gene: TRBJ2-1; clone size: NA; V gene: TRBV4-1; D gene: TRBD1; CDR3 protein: CASSHPKGGQGAFGAYNEQFF; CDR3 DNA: TGCGCCAGCAGCCACCCCAAAGGGGGACAGGGGGCGTTTGGGGCCTACAATGAGCAGTTCTTC
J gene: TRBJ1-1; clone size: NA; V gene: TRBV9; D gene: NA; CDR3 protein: CASSPRSASGWTEAFF; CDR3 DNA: TGTGCCAGCAGCCCGAGAAGCGCCTCGGGATGGACTGAAGCTTTCTTT
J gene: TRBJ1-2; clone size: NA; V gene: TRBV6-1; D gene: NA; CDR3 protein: CASSAPDPGGGYTF; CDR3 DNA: TGTGCCAGCAGCGCCCCGGACCCGGGGGGCGGCTACACCTTC
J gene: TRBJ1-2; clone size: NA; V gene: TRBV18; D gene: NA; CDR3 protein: CASSPNLQGINYGYTF; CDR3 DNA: TGTGCCAGCTCACCAAACTTGCAGGGAATTAACTATGGCTACACCTTC
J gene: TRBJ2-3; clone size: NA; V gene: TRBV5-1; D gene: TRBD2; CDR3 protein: CASSAGLAGTPSTDTQYF; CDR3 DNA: TGCGCCAGCAGCGCGGGACTAGCGGGGACACCTAGCACAGATACGCAGTATTTT
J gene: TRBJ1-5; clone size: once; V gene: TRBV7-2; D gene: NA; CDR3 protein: CASSLQGYSNQPQHF; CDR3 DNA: TGTGCCAGCAGCTTACAGGGTTATAGCAATCAGCCCCAGCATTTT
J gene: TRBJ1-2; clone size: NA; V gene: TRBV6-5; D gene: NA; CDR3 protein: CASSYPGNYGYTF; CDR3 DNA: TGTGCCAGCAGTTACCCAGGGAACTATGGCTACACCTTC
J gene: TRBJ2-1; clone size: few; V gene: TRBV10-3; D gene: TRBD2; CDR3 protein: CAISGPGRGEYNEQFF; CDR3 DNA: TGTGCCATCAGTGGTCCCGGGCGGGGGGAATACAATGAGCAGTTCTTC
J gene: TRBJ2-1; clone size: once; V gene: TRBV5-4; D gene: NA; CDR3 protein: CASSFALGRENSYNEQFF; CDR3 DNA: TGTGCCAGCAGCTTCGCCCTAGGCCGCGAAAATTCCTACAATGAGCAGTTCTTC
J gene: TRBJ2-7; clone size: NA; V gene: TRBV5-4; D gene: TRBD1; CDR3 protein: CASSSDRGYEQYF; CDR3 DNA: TGTGCCAGCAGCTCCGACAGGGGTTACGAGCAGTACTTC
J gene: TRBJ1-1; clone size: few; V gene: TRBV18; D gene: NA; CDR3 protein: CASSPRSQLLTFF; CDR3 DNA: TGTGCCAGCTCACCACGATCCCAACTACTAACTTTCTTT
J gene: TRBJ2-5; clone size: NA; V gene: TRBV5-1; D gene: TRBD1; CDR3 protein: CASSRDRGWSETQYF; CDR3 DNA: TGCGCCAGCAGCCGGGACAGGGGTTGGTCAGAGACCCAGTACTTC
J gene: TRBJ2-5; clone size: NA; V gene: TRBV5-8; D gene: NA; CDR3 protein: CASSPWGAGDSKTQYF; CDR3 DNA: TGTGCCAGCAGCCCTTGGGGGGCGGGGGACTCCAAGACCCAGTACTTC
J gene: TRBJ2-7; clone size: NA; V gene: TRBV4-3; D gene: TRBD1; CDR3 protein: CASSQDLPFTGGEQYF; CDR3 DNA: TGCGCCAGCAGCCAAGATCTACCATTTACAGGGGGGGAGCAGTACTTC
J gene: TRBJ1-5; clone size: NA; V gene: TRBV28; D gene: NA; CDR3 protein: CASSLFGTGTSNQPQHF; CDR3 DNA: TGTGCCAGCAGTTTATTTGGTACAGGAACGAGCAATCAGCCCCAGCATTTT
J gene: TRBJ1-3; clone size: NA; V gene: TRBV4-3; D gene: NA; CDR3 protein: CASSQDLGTTGNTIYF; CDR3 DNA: TGCGCCAGCAGCCAAGATCTCGGGACAACCGGAAACACCATATATTTT
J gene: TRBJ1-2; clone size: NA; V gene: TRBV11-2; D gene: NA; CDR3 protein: CASSLRGTYLKEGYTF; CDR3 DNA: TGTGCCAGCAGCTTGCGCGGGACGTACCTAAAGGAAGGCTACACCTTC
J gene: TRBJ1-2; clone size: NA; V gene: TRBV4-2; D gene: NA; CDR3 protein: CASSPLEDTNYGYTF; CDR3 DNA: TGTGCCAGCAGCCCTCTCGAGGACACTAACTATGGCTACACCTTC
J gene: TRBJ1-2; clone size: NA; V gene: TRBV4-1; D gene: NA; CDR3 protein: CASSQLGGGYTF; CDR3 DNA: TGCGCCAGCAGCCAACTGGGGGGGGGCTACACCTTC
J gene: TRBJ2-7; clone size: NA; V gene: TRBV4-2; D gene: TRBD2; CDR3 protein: CASSQAPGGAYEQYF; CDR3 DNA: TGTGCCAGCAGCCAAGCGCCGGGGGGGGCCTACGAGCAGTACTTC
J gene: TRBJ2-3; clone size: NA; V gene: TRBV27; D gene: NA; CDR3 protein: CASSLRWEGDTQYF; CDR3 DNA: TGTGCCAGCAGTTTACGGTGGGAGGGGGACACGCAGTATTTT
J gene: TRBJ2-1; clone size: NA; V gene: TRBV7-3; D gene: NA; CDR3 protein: CASSLTPGAGDYNEQFF; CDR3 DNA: TGTGCCAGCAGCTTAACCCCGGGGGCGGGGGACTACAATGAGCAGTTCTTC
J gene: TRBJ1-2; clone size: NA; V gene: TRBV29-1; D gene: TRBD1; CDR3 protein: CSVDIRDRAYYGYTF; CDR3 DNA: TGCAGCGTTGATATTAGGGACAGGGCTTACTATGGCTACACCTTC